One TCR beta chain is described in this entry. The CDR3 consists of 13 residues. The germline CDR1 and CDR2 sequences are SEHNR and FQNEAQ (reference sequence). V lost 5 bases and J lost 6, with 11 bases in between. This sample was included in a study of T cell responses to AZD1222 COVID-19 vaccine. The method was immunoSEQ multiplex PCR; TCRdb's version includes in-frame clones alone and lacks a portion of them. Of 100,000 to 150,000 clones in the sample, roughly 90% were seen once. This TCR derives from an adult in good health. Sequences were derived from peripheral blood, sampled on day 0 of AZD1222 vaccination. This chain links TRBV7-9 with TRBJ1-5; unclear D gene. CDR3 coding DNA: TGTGCCAGCAGCCCGAGAGACGGTCAGCCCCAGCATTTT. It yields the protein CASSPRDGQPQHF. The full variable domain, its missing parts supplied by reference TRBV7-9 and TRBJ1-5, is DTGVSQNPRHKITKRGQNVTFRCDPISEHNRLYWYRQTLGQGPEFLTYFQNEAQLEKSRLLSDRFSAERPKGSFSTLEIQRTEQGDSAMYLCASSPRDGQPQHFGDGTRLSIL.